This T cell receptor beta chain stems from a study of beta chain features in type 1 diabetes. Whole-study context: The number of sorted cells examined across all samples was approximately 100 million.

The isolated RNA, all of it, was reverse transcribed, so expressed TCRB transcripts were what got sequenced. TCRdb's copy holds only in-frame clones and misses some; the assay was immunoSEQ multiplex PCR. This sample has over 150,000 clones, with around 8% found just once. This clone was seen at least ten times. CD45RO/CCR7/CD25/CD127/CD95/CD27 staining was used to isolate CD4+ naive, central memory, regulatory and stem cell-like memory cells by sorting. The CDR3 length is 14 residues. CDR1 SGHNT and CDR2 YYREEE come from the germline V gene (reference sequence). Trimming pared 5 bases from V and 4 bases from J, leaving 15 bases between.

This receptor was obtained from a man between 18 and 29 years old in good health. Sequencing was done on a sample of central memory CD4+ T cells from blood. The chain has TRBV5-4 and TRBJ1-2, with TRBD1 as a possible D gene (6 bases). The CDR3 sequence: CASSPDSVLYGYTF. The CDR3 DNA is TGTGCCAGCAGTCCGGACAGCGTCCTCTATGGCTACACCTTC.